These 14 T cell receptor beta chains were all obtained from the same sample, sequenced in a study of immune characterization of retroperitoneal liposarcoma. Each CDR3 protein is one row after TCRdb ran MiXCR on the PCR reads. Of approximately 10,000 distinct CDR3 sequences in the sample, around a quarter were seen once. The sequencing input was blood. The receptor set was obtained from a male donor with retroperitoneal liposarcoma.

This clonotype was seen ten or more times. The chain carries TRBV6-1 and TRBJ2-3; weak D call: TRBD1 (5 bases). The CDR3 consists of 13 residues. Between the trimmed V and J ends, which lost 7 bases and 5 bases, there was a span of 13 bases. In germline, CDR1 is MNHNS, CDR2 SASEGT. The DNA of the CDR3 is TGTGCCAGCACCTCACGGCAGGGAGATACGCAGTATTTT. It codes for CASTSRQGDTQYF.

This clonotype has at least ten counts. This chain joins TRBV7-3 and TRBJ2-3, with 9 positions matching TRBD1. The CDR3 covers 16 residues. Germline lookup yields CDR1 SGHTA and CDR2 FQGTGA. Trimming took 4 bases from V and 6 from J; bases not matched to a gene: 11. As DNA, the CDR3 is TGTGCCAGCAGCTCAGGTGGAGGGACAGGGTGGGATACGCAGTATTTT. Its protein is CASSSGGGTGWDTQYF.

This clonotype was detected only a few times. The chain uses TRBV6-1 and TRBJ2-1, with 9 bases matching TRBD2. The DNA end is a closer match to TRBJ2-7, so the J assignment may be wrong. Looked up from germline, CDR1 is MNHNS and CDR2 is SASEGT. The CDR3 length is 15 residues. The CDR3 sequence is CASSVAGVSSYEQYF. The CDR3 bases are TGTGCCAGCAGTGTAGCGGGGGTAAGCTCCTACGAGCAGTACTTC.

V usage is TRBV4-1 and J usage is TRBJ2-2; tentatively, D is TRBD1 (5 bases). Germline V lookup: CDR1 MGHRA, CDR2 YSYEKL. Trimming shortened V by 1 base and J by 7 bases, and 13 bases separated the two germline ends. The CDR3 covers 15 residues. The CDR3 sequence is CASSQVGQGGGELFF. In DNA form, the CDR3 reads TGCGCCAGCAGCCAAGTTGGGCAGGGTGGCGGGGAGCTGTTTTTT.

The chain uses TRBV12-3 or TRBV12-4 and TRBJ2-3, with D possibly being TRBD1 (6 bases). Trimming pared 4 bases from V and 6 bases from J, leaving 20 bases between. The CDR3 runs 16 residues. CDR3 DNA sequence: TGTGCCAGCAGTTCTGGACTCAGCGAGGGGGTCGATACGCAGTATTTT. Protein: CASSSGLSEGVDTQYF.

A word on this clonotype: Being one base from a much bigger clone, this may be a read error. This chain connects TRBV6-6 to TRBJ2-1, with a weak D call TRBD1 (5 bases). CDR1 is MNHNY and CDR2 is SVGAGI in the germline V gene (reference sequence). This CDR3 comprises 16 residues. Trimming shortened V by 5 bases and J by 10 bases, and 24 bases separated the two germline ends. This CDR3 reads CASSGGHAQGAYEQFF. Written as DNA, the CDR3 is TGTGCCAGCAGTGGTGGACACGCACAAGGGGCCTACGAGCAGTTCTTC.

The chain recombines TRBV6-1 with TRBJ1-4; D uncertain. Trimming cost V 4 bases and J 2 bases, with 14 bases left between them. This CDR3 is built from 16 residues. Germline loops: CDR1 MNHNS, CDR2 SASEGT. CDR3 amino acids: CASSALSPGTNEKLFF. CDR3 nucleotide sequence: TGTGCCAGCAGTGCCCTGTCCCCTGGGACTAATGAAAAACTGTTTTTT.

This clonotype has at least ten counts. In DNA form, the CDR3 reads TGTGCCAGCAGTGAAGCTCAGGGTTTTTGGGAGCAGTACTTC. Amino acids: CASSEAQGFWEQYF. The rearrangement uses TRBV6-1 and TRBJ2-1; possibly TRBD1 for D (5 bases). The J call may be faulty, since TRBJ2-7 better matches the DNA end. Germline CDR1 is MNHNS and CDR2 is SASEGT. CDR3 length: 14 residues.

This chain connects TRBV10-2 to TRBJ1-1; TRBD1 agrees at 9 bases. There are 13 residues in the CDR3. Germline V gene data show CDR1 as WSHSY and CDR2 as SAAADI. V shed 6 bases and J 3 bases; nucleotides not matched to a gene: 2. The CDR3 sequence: CASRDRGYTEAFF. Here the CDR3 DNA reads TGCGCCAGCAGGGACAGGGGTTACACTGAAGCTTTCTTT.

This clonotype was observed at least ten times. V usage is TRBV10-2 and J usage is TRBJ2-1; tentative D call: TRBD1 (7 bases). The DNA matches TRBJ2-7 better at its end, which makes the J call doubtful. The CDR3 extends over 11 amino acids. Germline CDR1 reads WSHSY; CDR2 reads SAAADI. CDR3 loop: CASRQGGEQYV. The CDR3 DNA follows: TGCGCCAGCAGGCAGGGGGGCGAGCAGTACGTC.

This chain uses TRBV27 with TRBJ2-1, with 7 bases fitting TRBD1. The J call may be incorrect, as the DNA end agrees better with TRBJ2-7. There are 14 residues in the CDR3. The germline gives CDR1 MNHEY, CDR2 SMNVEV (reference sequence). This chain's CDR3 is CASSRRGSVHEQYF. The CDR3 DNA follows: TGTGCCAGCAGCCGCAGGGGGTCAGTCCACGAGCAGTACTTC.

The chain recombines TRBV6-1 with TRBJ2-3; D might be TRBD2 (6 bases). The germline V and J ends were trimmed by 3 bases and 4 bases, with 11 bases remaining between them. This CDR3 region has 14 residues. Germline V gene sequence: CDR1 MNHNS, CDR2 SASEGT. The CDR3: CASSEVREADTQYF. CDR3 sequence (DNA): TGTGCCAGCAGTGAGGTCAGGGAGGCAGATACGCAGTATTTT.

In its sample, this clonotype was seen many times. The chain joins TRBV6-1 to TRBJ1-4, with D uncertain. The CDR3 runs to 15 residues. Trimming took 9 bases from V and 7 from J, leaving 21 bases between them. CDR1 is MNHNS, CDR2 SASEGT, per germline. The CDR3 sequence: CASSPRSGFREKLFF. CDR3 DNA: TGTGCCAGTAGCCCTAGGTCGGGCTTTCGTGAAAAACTGTTTTTT.

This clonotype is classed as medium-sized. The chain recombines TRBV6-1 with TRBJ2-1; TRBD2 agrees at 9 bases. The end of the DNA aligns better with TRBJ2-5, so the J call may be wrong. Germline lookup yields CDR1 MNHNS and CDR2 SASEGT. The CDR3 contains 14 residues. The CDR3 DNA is TGTGCCAGCAGAGGCGGGGGGGCCGCGGAGACCCAGTACTTC. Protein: CASRGGGAAETQYF.